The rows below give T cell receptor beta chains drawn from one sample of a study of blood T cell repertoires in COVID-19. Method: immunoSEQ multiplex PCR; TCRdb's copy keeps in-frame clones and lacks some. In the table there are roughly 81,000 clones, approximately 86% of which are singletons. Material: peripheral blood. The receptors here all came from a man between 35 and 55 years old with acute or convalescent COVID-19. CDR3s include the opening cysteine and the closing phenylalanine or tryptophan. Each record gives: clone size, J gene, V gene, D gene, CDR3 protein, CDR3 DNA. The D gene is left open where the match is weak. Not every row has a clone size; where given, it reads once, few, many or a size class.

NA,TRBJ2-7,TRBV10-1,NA,CATSLKPSGEQYF,TGCGCCACCTCGCTTAAGCCATCGGGCGAGCAGTACTTC
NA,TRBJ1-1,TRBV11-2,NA,CASSLDRDTEAFF,TGTGCCAGCAGCTTGGACAGAGACACTGAAGCTTTCTTT
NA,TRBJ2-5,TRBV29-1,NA,CSSRTQETQYF,TGCAGCTCCAGGACACAAGAGACCCAGTACTTC
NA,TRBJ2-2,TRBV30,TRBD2,CAWSVTSGVNTGELFF,TGTGCCTGGAGTGTGACTAGCGGGGTGAACACCGGGGAGCTGTTTTTT
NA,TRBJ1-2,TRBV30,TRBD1,CAWRTPGDRRNYGYTF,TGTGCCTGGAGGACCCCCGGGGACAGGCGGAACTATGGCTACACCTTC
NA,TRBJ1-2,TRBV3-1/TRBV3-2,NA,CASSPGEHYGYTF,TGTGCCAGCAGCCCCGGAGAGCACTATGGCTACACCTTC
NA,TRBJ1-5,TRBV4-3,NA,CASSQDINQPQHF,TGCGCCAGCAGCCAAGATATCAATCAGCCCCAGCATTTT
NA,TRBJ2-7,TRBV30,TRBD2,CAWSVRQPVGSGGTYEQYF,TGTGCCTGGAGTGTACGGCAGCCCGTCGGTAGCGGGGGGACCTACGAGCAGTACTTC
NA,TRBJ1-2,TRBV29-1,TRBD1,CSVATTGNYGYTF,TGCAGCGTTGCTACGACAGGGAACTATGGCTACACCTTC
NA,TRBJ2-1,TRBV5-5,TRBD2,CASSLERGAGSYNEQFF,TGTGCCAGCAGCTTGGAGCGGGGGGCGGGCTCCTACAATGAGCAGTTCTTC
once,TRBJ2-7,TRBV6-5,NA,CASSTRDKDYEQYF,TGTGCCAGCAGTACCCGGGACAAGGACTACGAGCAGTACTTC
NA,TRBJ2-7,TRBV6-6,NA,CASTGFSYEQYF,TGTGCCAGCACGGGTTTCTCCTACGAGCAGTACTTC
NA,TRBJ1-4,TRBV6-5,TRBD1,CASSRGTGLEKLFF,TGTGCCAGCAGTAGAGGGACAGGCCTTGAAAAACTGTTTTTT
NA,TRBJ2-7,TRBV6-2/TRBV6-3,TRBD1,CASGQRGTDTYEQYF,TGTGCCAGCGGCCAGAGGGGGACAGACACCTACGAGCAGTACTTC
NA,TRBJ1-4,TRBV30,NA,CAWSLGGYEKLFF,TGTGCCTGGAGTCTGGGGGGTTATGAAAAACTGTTTTTT
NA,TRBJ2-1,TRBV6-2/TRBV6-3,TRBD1,CASSPGQGRDNEQFF,TGTGCCAGCAGCCCAGGACAGGGGCGGGACAATGAGCAGTTCTTC
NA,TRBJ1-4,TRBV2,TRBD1,CASIRQGATNEKLFF,TGTGCCAGCATTCGACAGGGGGCGACTAATGAAAAACTGTTTTTT
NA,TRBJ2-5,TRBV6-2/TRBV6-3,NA,CASSLPAAQETQYF,TGTGCCAGCAGTTTACCCGCGGCCCAAGAGACCCAGTACTTC
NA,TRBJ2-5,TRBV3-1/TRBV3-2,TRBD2,CASSQGTSGRVNLETQYF,TGTGCCAGCAGCCAGGGGACTAGCGGGAGGGTCAACCTCGAGACCCAGTACTTC
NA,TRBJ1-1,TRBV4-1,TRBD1,CASSPNGQVNTEAFF,TGCGCCAGCAGCCCAAACGGACAGGTGAACACTGAAGCTTTCTTT
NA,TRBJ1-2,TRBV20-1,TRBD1,CSAGTDSGYTF,TGCAGTGCTGGGACAGATTCTGGCTACACCTTC
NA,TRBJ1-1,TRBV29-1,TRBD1,CSVHGTGRSNTEAFF,TGCAGCGTTCACGGGACAGGGAGATCTAACACTGAAGCTTTCTTT
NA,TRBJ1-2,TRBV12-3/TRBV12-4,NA,CASSQDTGYGYTF,TGTGCCAGCAGTCAGGACACCGGCTATGGCTACACCTTC
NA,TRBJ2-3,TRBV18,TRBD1,CASSQGRGRGNTQYF,TGTGCCAGCTCACAGGGCAGGGGGCGCGGTAATACGCAGTATTTT
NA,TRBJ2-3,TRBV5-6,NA,CASSANTRDSGSQYF,TGTGCCAGCAGCGCGAATACCCGGGACTCGGGGTCGCAGTATTTT
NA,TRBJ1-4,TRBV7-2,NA,CASSSGLGRATNEKLFF,TGTGCCAGCAGCTCCGGCCTAGGGAGAGCTACTAATGAAAAACTGTTTTTT
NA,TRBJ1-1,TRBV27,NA,CASSWTENTEAFF,TGTGCCAGCAGTTGGACAGAGAACACTGAAGCTTTCTTT
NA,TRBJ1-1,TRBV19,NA,CASKGRVPQGPMNTEAFF,TGTGCCAGTAAGGGGAGGGTTCCGCAGGGGCCCATGAACACTGAAGCTTTCTTT
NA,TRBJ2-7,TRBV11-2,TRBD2,CATGEAGPSYEQYF,TGTGCCACAGGAGAAGCGGGGCCGTCCTACGAGCAGTACTTC
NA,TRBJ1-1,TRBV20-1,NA,CSADGEGKGFF,TGCAGTGCTGACGGGGAGGGAAAAGGGTTCTTT
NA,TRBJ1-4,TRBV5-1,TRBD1,CASSLGQGNEKLFF,TGCGCCAGCAGCTTGGGACAGGGGAATGAAAAACTGTTTTTT
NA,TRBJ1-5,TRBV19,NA,CASSRAAGQPQHF,TGTGCCAGTAGCCGGGCCGCGGGTCAGCCCCAGCATTTT
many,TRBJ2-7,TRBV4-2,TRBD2,CASSQALRLAGGPYEQYF,TGTGCCAGCAGCCAAGCCCTTAGACTAGCGGGGGGGCCCTACGAGCAGTACTTC